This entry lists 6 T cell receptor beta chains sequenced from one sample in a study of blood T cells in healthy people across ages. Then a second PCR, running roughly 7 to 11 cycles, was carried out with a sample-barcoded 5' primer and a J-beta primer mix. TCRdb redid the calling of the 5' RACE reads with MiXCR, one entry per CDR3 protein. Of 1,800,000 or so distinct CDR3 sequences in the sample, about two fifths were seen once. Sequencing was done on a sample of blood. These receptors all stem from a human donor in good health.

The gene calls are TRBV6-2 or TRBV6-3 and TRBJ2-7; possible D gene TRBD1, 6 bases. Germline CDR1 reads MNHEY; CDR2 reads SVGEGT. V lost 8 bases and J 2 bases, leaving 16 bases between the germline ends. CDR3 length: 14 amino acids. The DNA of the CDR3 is TGTGCCAGCGATCTGAATGGGGGCACCTACGAGCAGTACTTC. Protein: CASDLNGGTYEQYF.

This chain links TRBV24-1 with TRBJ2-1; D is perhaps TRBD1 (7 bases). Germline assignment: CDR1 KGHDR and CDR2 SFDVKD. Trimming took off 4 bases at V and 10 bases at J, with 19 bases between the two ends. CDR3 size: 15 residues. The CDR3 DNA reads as TGTGCCACCAGTGACCCTAGACAGGGAGGTGCAGAGCAGTTCTTC. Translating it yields CATSDPRQGGAEQFF.

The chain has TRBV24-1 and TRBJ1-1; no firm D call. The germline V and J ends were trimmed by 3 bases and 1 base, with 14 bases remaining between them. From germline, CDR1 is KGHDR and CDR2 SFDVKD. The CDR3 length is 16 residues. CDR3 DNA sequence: TGTGCCACCAGTGATCCCTCGGACGGCCCGAACACTGAAGCTTTCTTT. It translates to CATSDPSDGPNTEAFF.

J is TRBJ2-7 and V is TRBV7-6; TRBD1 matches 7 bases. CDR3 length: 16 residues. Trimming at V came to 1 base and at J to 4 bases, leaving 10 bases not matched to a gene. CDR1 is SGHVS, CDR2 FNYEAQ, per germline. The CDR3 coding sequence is TGTGCCAGCAGCTTAGAATCGGCAGGGGGAAGGTACGAGCAGTACTTC. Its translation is CASSLESAGGRYEQYF.

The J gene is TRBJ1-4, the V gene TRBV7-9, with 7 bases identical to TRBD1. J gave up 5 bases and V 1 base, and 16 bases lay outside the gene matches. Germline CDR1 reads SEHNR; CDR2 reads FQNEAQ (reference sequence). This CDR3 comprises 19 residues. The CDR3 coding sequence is TGTGCCAGCAGCTTAGGATTTGGGTGGACGGGACAGAAGAATGAAAAACTGTTTTTT. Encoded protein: CASSLGFGWTGQKNEKLFF. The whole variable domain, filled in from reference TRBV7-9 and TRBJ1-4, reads DTGVSQNPRHKITKRGQNVTFRCDPISEHNRLYWYRQTLGQGPEFLTYFQNEAQLEKSRLLSDRFSAERPKGSFSTLEIQRTEQGDSAMYLCASSLGFGWTGQKNEKLFFGSGTQLSVL.

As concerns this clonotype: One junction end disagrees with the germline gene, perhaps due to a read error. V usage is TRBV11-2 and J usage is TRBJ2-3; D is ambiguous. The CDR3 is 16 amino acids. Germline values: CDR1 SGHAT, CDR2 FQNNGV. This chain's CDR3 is CVSSPWGSFRTDTQYF. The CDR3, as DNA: TGTGTCAGCAGCCCTTGGGGTAGTTTTCGCACAGATACGCAGTATTTT.